Listed below are T cell receptor beta chains from one sample, sequenced in a study of post-analysis software for immune sequencing data. TCRdb re-called the PCR reads with MiXCR, one entry per CDR3 protein. The top ten hold around 0.55% of the sample, which has hundreds of thousands of distinct CDR3 sequences, roughly 30% seen once. The sequencing sample was made of blood. These receptor sequences come from a girl aged 5-17 years with multiple sclerosis. Both conserved end residues are part of each CDR3. Fields, in order: J gene, V gene, D gene, clone size, CDR3 DNA, CDR3 protein. The D gene is left open where the match is weak. Clone size is shown for a subset of rows, as once, few, many or a class of expanded clone.

>TRBJ2-1|TRBV9|TRBD1|.
TGTGCCAGCAGCGTTTGGACAGGCTCCTACAATGAGCAGTTCTTC
CASSVWTGSYNEQFF
>TRBJ2-7|TRBV7-2|TRBD2|.
TGTGCCAGCAGTCGGACTAGCGCGACCTACGAGCAGTACTTC
CASSRTSATYEQYF
>TRBJ2-6|TRBV5-1|.|few
TGCGCCAGCAGCTTTAGTCGGAGCTCTGGGGCCAACGTCCTGACTTTC
CASSFSRSSGANVLTF
>TRBJ2-3|TRBV13|TRBD2|.
TGTGCCAGCAGCTCCCGGGTACTAGCGGGAGCAGATACGCAGTATTTT
CASSSRVLAGADTQYF
>TRBJ2-7|TRBV20-1|.|few
TGCAGTGCTAGTCTTTCGCAGACGACCTACGAGCAGTACTTC
CSASLSQTTYEQYF
>TRBJ1-1|TRBV5-1|.|.
TGCGCCAGCAGCTTCGTTGGGGACACTGAAGCTTTCTTT
CASSFVGDTEAFF
>TRBJ2-3|TRBV28|.|.
TGTGCCACCTACCGTAGGGCGGTAGATACGCAGTATTTT
CATYRRAVDTQYF
>TRBJ2-6|TRBV27|.|.
TGTGCCAGCAGTTTCATCAGGGCATCAAGCTCTGGGGCCAACGTCCTGACTTTC
CASSFIRASSSGANVLTF
>TRBJ1-2|TRBV18|.|.
TGTGCCAGCTCACCGAGGGAGACCCACTATGGCTACACCTTC
CASSPRETHYGYTF
>TRBJ2-7|TRBV5-1|TRBD2|many
TGTGCCAGCAGCTTAGGGACTAGCGGGGGTTACGAGCAGTACTTC
CASSLGTSGGYEQYF
>TRBJ1-5|TRBV28|.|.
TGTGCCAGCAGTTCCGCTGGGCAGCTTCAGCCCCAGCATTTT
CASSSAGQLQPQHF
>TRBJ2-7|TRBV29-1|.|many
TGCAGCGTTGGCGGCCAGGCCTTCTACGAGCAGTACTTC
CSVGGQAFYEQYF
>TRBJ2-1|TRBV4-1|TRBD1|many
TGCGCCAGCAGCCAAGACCAGGGGGCTGCAAATCGGCAGTTCTTC
CASSQDQGAANRQFF
>TRBJ1-1|TRBV2|.|.
TGTGCCAGCAGGGACAGCCGGGTGAACACTGAAGCTTTCTTT
CASRDSRVNTEAFF
>TRBJ2-7|TRBV4-1|.|few
TGCGCCAGCAGCCAAGATGAGCAAGGCTCCTACAATGAGCAGTACTTC
CASSQDEQGSYNEQYF
>TRBJ1-2|TRBV28|.|.
TGTGCCAGCAGTTTCTTAGGGCGCCCTAACTATGGCTACACCTTC
CASSFLGRPNYGYTF
>TRBJ1-1|TRBV11-2|.|.
TGTGCCAGCAAACTTCCTAGACGCACTGAAGCTTTCTTT
CASKLPRRTEAFF
>TRBJ2-1|TRBV20-1|TRBD2|few
TGCAGTGCTAGAACACTAGCGGGAGATCCCAATGAGCAGTTCTTC
CSARTLAGDPNEQFF
>TRBJ1-4|TRBV20-1|.|few
TGCAGTGCTAGAGATCTAGCCTGGGGGGAAAAACGGTTTTTT
CSARDLAWGEKRFF
>TRBJ1-4|TRBV7-2|.|.
TGTGCCAGCAGCTTAGTCTTCGGACGGGAGGAAAAACTGTTTTTT
CASSLVFGREEKLFF
>TRBJ2-7|TRBV10-2|TRBD2|few
TGCGCCAGCAGTTTCGGGGGGGCCCCCGAGCAGTACTTC
CASSFGGAPEQYF
>TRBJ1-5|TRBV6-1|.|.
TGTGCCAGCAGTGGGTACAGTAGCAATCAGCCCCAGCATTTT
CASSGYSSNQPQHF
>TRBJ2-5|TRBV7-9|.|few
TGTGCCAGCAGCCGACTGTCCCCGCAAGAGACCCAGTACTTC
CASSRLSPQETQYF
>TRBJ2-3|TRBV6-5|.|.
TGTGCCAGCAGTTCCCGGGCCCCTGGGGATACGCAGTATTTT
CASSSRAPGDTQYF
>TRBJ2-1|TRBV5-1|.|few
TGCGCCAGCAGCTTGGCAGCGGACAGCCTGTACAATGAGCAGTTCTTC
CASSLAADSLYNEQFF
>TRBJ2-1|TRBV5-5|.|.
TGTGCCAGCAGCCAAAGTCTCAGGGGGGTCGTGGATGAGCAGTTCTTC
CASSQSLRGVVDEQFF
>TRBJ2-1|TRBV29-1|.|few
TGCAGCGTTGAACTAGCGGGCAGGGGGGCCTACAATGAGCAGTTCTTC
CSVELAGRGAYNEQFF
>TRBJ2-3|TRBV6-2/TRBV6-3|.|.
TGTGCCAGCAGTTTTACAGGGGAGGCAGATACGCAGTATTTT
CASSFTGEADTQYF
>TRBJ1-5|TRBV3-1|.|.
TGTGCTAGCAGCCCGATGAGGAATCAGTCCCAGCATTTT
CASSPMRNQSQHF
>TRBJ1-2|TRBV27|.|many
TGTGCCAGCACGGGCGGATATGGCTACACCTTC
CASTGGYGYTF
>TRBJ2-1|TRBV6-6|.|.
TGTGCCAGCAGTTACCGGAGCAATGAGCAGTTCTTC
CASSYRSNEQFF
>TRBJ2-7|TRBV24-1|.|few
TGTGCCACCAGTGATTCGGGACACCTCTACGAGCAGTACTTC
CATSDSGHLYEQYF
>TRBJ1-6|TRBV4-1|.|few
TGCGCCAGCAGCCAAGACCGGGCCTCACCCCTCCACTTT
CASSQDRASPLHF
>TRBJ2-7|TRBV29-1|.|many
TGCAGCGTCAAGAGGGACCTTAACTACGAGCAGTACTTC
CSVKRDLNYEQYF
>TRBJ1-4|TRBV20-1|.|few
TGCAGTGCAACTCCCCGGGACCGGGGTAGAAAACTGTTTTTT
CSATPRDRGRKLFF
>TRBJ1-1|TRBV12-3/TRBV12-4|.|few
TGCGCCAGCAGCTTCGGGGGCATGAACACTGAAGCTTTCTTT
CASSFGGMNTEAFF
>TRBJ2-7|TRBV5-1|TRBD1|.
TGCACCAGCAGCGGGACAGGGGGCGGCGAGCAGTACTTC
CTSSGTGGGEQYF
>TRBJ2-7|TRBV5-1|.|.
TGCGCCAGCAGCCCCCATGGGCAGGGGAAAGTATCCGAGCAGTACTTC
CASSPHGQGKVSEQYF
>TRBJ2-5|TRBV6-5|.|.
TGTGCCAGCAGTCCCACGGGGGGCATACAGACCCAGTACTTC
CASSPTGGIQTQYF
>TRBJ1-5|TRBV28|.|.
TGTGCCAGCAGTTTGCCTGATAATCGGCCCCAGCATTTT
CASSLPDNRPQHF
>TRBJ2-7|TRBV12-5|.|few
TGTGCTAGTGGTCCCAGGGACTCCTCCTACGAGCAGTACTTC
CASGPRDSSYEQYF
>TRBJ2-5|TRBV15|.|.
TGTGCCACCAGCAGAAACCAAGAGACCCAGTACTTC
CATSRNQETQYF
>TRBJ2-3|TRBV27|.|once
TGTGCCAGCAGTGCGGGACGAGCGGATAGCACAGATACGCAGTATTTT
CASSAGRADSTDTQYF
>TRBJ2-5|TRBV3-1|TRBD2|few
TGTGCCAGCAGCAACAGAGCACTAGCGGCTATAGAGACCCAGTACTTC
CASSNRALAAIETQYF
>TRBJ2-3|TRBV20-1|.|.
TGCAGTGCTAGGCCCAGGGAGAAAGTACATACGCAGTATTTT
CSARPREKVHTQYF
>TRBJ2-1|TRBV18|.|.
TGTGCCAGCTCAGCAACCGGGACCCAACCGGATGAGCAGTTCTTC
CASSATGTQPDEQFF